This T cell receptor (beta chain) was identified in a study of cytomegalovirus exposure and HLA in healthy donors. About the research overall: Within an early data release were about 85 million unique TCRs drawn from HLA-typed donors. Notes on the study in general: Evidence from a later analysis indicated that most CMV-associated TCR beta chains looked HLA-restricted.

The PCR made use of 60 Vbeta and 13 Jbeta primers. The table came from immunoSEQ multiplex PCR; TCRdb's copy has only in-frame clones and leaves some out. The sample shows about 130,000 clones, 76% of them seen only once. Concerning this clone: What it binds is not known.

This TCR was recovered from a man aged 40-55 years in good health and CMV-seronegative. Input material: PBMCs.

The CDR3 is CASTWVGGSTRGYEQYF. The CDR3 bases are TGTGCCAGCACCTGGGTGGGGGGATCCACTAGAGGCTACGAGCAGTACTTC. The genes are TRBV2 and TRBJ2-7; perhaps TRBD2 as D (6 bases). The V end lost 7 bases, the J end lost 3 bases, and 25 bases lay between the germline ends. The CDR3 length is 17 residues. Per the germline V gene, CDR1 is SNHLY and CDR2 is FYNNEI.